Shown below are 15 T cell receptor beta chains from a single sample sequenced in a study of cytomegalovirus exposure and HLA in healthy donors. This PCR relied on a set of 60 Vbeta primers and 13 Jbeta primers. Profiled with immunoSEQ multiplex PCR; TCRdb holds only in-frame clones, not every one. The sample comprises some 130,000 clones, 65% to 80% of which are singletons, and 4.2% rests with the top ten. Input material: PBMCs. The receptors derive from a male donor in good health and CMV-seropositive.

This clone was seen a single time. This chain uses TRBV29-1 with TRBJ2-7, with 8 bases matching TRBD1. The CDR3 consists of 13 residues. Germline V gene lookup returns CDR1 SQVTM and CDR2 ANQGSEA. With 4 bases clipped from V and 2 bases from J, the junction kept 4 bases outside the gene matches. The CDR3 region is CSVGQGPAYEQYF. Here the CDR3 DNA reads TGCAGCGTTGGACAGGGGCCAGCCTACGAGCAGTACTTC.

This chain connects TRBV5-1 to TRBJ1-1; 9 bases map to TRBD1. Germline values: CDR1 SGHRS, CDR2 YFSETQ. With V trimmed by 4 bases and J by 2 bases, 3 bases remained unmatched. This CDR3 comprises 14 residues. The CDR3 DNA sequence: TGCGCCAGCAGCACGGGACAGGGAAACACTGAAGCTTTCTTT. The encoded protein is CASSTGQGNTEAFF.

The chain couples TRBV9 to TRBJ2-1, with D maybe TRBD1 (6 bases). The CDR3 consists of 13 residues. CDR1 and CDR2 from the germline V gene are SGDLS and YYNGEE. V gave up 0 bases and J gave up 9 bases, with 10 bases separating them. This CDR3 is CASSVVVGAEQFF. CDR3 coding DNA: TGTGCCAGCAGCGTAGTAGTGGGGGCTGAGCAGTTCTTC.

V gene TRBV5-1 combines with J gene TRBJ2-2, with D possibly matching TRBD1 (5 bases). This CDR3 is built from 14 residues. Trimming took 4 bases from V and 10 from J, leaving 17 bases between them. Germline CDR1 SGHRS, CDR2 YFSETQ. The CDR3 spells CASSAIDRVQELFF. The CDR3, as DNA: TGCGCCAGCAGCGCTATAGACAGAGTTCAGGAGCTGTTTTTT.

The V call is TRBV7-9, the J call TRBJ2-1; 8 bases line up with TRBD2. Germline trimming cut 4 bases from V and 6 bases from J; bases unmatched to any gene: 11. This CDR3 is built from 16 residues. CDR1 and CDR2 (germline): SEHNR, FQNEAQ (reference sequence). CDR3 sequence (DNA): TGTGCCAGCAGCTCCCCCGGGACTAGAGTTCGCAATGAGCAGTTCTTC. Protein: CASSSPGTRVRNEQFF.

J is TRBJ2-1 and V is TRBV29-1; 10 bases match TRBD2. The CDR3 sequence is 14 residues long. CDR1 is SQVTM and CDR2 is ANQGSEA in the germline V gene. Trimming took 6 bases from V and 4 from J; bases not matched to a gene: 6. This chain's CDR3 is CSVLGLADYNEQFF. In nucleotides, the CDR3 is TGCAGCGTCCTAGGACTAGCGGATTACAATGAGCAGTTCTTC.

This clone was recorded only once. The rearrangement uses TRBV6-6 and TRBJ1-5; TRBD1 might be the D (6 bases). This CDR3 comprises 14 residues. From germline, CDR1 is MNHNY and CDR2 SVGAGI (reference sequence). The V and J ends lost 7 bases and 5 bases respectively, with 15 bases between them. For the CDR3, the DNA is TGTGCCAGCACCCTGGCGGGGGCCGATCAGCCCCAGCATTTT. Amino acids: CASTLAGADQPQHF.

In DNA, the CDR3 is TGTGCCAGTAGTATGGGACAGGGTCCAGATACGCAGTATTTT. This gives the protein CASSMGQGPDTQYF. This rearrangement joins TRBV19 to TRBJ2-3; 9 nucleotides agree with TRBD1. The CDR3 contains 14 residues. CDR1 and CDR2 from the germline V gene are LNHDA and SQIVND (reference sequence). Unmatched junction bases numbered 2, after V lost 3 bases and J lost 4 bases.

The genes are TRBV6-5 and TRBJ1-4; TRBD1 matches 7 bases. The CDR3 has 15 residues. V gave up 2 bases and J gave up 3 bases; unmatched junction bases: 3. Per germline, CDR1 MNHEY and CDR2 SVGAGI. The CDR3 sequence is CASSYTGESNEKLFF. The CDR3 DNA follows: TGTGCCAGCAGTTACACAGGGGAGTCTAATGAAAAACTGTTTTTT.

The genes are TRBV11-2 and TRBJ2-5; 14 bases match TRBD2. The germline V gene has CDR1 SGHAT and CDR2 FQNNGV. J was trimmed by 4 bases and V by 5 bases; bases with no gene match: 3. The CDR3 covers 15 residues. The CDR3 loop reads CASSQGLAGVETQYF. Here the CDR3 DNA reads TGTGCCAGCAGCCAGGGACTAGCGGGAGTAGAGACCCAGTACTTC.

V is TRBV14 and J is TRBJ1-6, with D perhaps TRBD1 (6 bases). The CDR3 totals 15 residues. Per the germline V gene, CDR1 is SGHDN and CDR2 is FVKESK. V lost 1 base to trimming and J lost 5 bases, with 9 bases between them. CDR3 bases: TGTGCCAGCAGCCAAGCCAGGACAGATAATTCACCCCTCCACTTT. Protein: CASSQARTDNSPLHF.

The V gene is TRBV7-9, the J gene TRBJ2-3, with D perhaps matching TRBD2 (5 bases). The CDR3 runs to 18 residues. The V and J ends lost 5 bases and 0 bases respectively, with 21 bases between them. Germline assignment: CDR1 SEHNR and CDR2 FQNEAQ (reference sequence). CDR3 protein: CASSLLGGGRTSTDTQYF. The CDR3 DNA follows: TGTGCCAGCAGCCTGCTCGGCGGAGGCCGAACCAGCACAGATACGCAGTATTTT.

The gene calls are TRBV6-1 and TRBJ2-3; TRBD2 agrees at 12 bases. Germline V lookup: CDR1 MNHNS, CDR2 SASEGT. V was clipped by 10 bases and J by 8 bases; unmatched bases: 10. The CDR3 consists of 14 residues. CDR3 protein: CATRLAGDQGTQYF. The CDR3, as DNA: TGTGCCACCCGACTAGCGGGGGATCAGGGTACGCAGTATTTT.

V and J are TRBV5-6 and TRBJ2-5; weak D call: TRBD1 (6 bases). This CDR3 is 15 amino acids long. CDR1 is SGHDT, CDR2 YYEEEE, per germline. V was cut by 0 bases and J by 0 bases, with 9 bases left in between. CDR3 nucleotide sequence: TGTGCCAGCAGCTTGGTGGGGGACAACCAAGAGACCCAGTACTTC. Protein sequence: CASSLVGDNQETQYF.

The J gene is TRBJ1-1, the V gene TRBV5-4; the D gene is possibly TRBD1 (5 bases). The CDR3 runs 14 residues. Between the trimmed V and J ends, which lost 4 bases and 11 bases, there was a span of 21 bases. Germline V lookup: CDR1 SGHNT, CDR2 YYREEE (reference sequence). The chain's CDR3 is CASSLPLGQSSAFF. The CDR3 DNA reads TGTGCCAGCAGCCTCCCGTTGGGGCAAAGTTCCGCTTTCTTT. The full variable domain, its missing parts supplied by reference TRBV5-4 and TRBJ1-1, is ETGVTQSPTHLIKTRGQQVTLRCSSQSGHNTVSWYQQALGQGPQFIFQYYREEENGRGNFPPRFSGLQFPNYSSELNVNALELDDSALYLCASSLPLGQSSAFFGQGTRLTVV.